Each of the 14 T cell receptor delta chains below was sequenced from the same sample in a study of gammadelta T cells in human blood. TCRdb reran clone calling via CATT on the RT-PCR reads. The data show approximately 1,800 delta-chain clones, about 6.5% seen once. The sample comprised non-Vgamma9Vdelta2 gamma-delta T cells from fetal blood. The receptors originated from a human fetus.

Concerning this clone itself: TCRdb has a much larger clone's protein, which differs at residue 4 from the translation of this DNA, likely because of a read error; what is shown is the protein translated from the DNA. The V gene lacks a call, and TRDJ1 is the J gene; TRDD3 was called by the table and not checked on the DNA. There are 13 residues in the CDR3. CDR3 sequence reads: CAAAGGYTDKLIF. The CDR3 DNA reads as TGTGCAGCAGCTGGGGGATACACCGATAAACTCATCTTT.

This clone appeared a few times. A read error is possible here, since a much larger clone lies one base away. At the DNA level, this CDR3 is encoded by other sequences in the same sample as well. The chain employs TRDV1 and TRDJ3; TRDD3 aligns across 10 bases. Per the germline V gene, CDR1 is TSWWSYY and CDR2 is QGS. The CDR3 is 18 residues long. The CDR3 nucleotides read TGTGCTCTTGGGGAAACTGGGGGATTTTCCTGGGACACCCGACAGATGTTTTTT. Protein: CALGETGGFSWDTRQMFF.

This clone was seen a handful of times. The chain joins TRDV2 to TRDJ3; 8 bases match TRDD3. The J gene is absent in TCRdb and was assigned here via DNA matching to germline. The CDR3 totals 15 residues. Trimming at V came to 3 bases and at J to 4 bases, leaving 1 base not matched to a gene. CDR1 GEAIGNYY and CDR2 EKD come from the germline V gene. The DNA of the CDR3 is TGTGCCTGTGACTGGGGGATTTGGGACACCCGACAGATGTTTTTC. The encoded protein is CACDWGIWDTRQMFF.

Comments on this clone: A single base separates this from a much larger clone, so it may be a read error. The V gene is TRDV1, the J gene TRDJ2; TRDD2 matches 8 bases. There are 22 residues in the CDR3. Germline V gene lookup returns CDR1 TSWWSYY and CDR2 QGS. Germline trimming cut 0 bases from V and 4 bases from J; bases unmatched to any gene: 22. CDR3 region: CALGELTSYAFTGPSGTAQLFF. The DNA of the CDR3 is TGTGCTCTTGGGGAACTGACTTCCTACGCTTTTACTGGGCCCTCGGGGACAGCACAACTCTTCTTT.

In the case of this clone: TCRdb assigns this DNA the protein of a much larger clone, which departs from its translation at residue 4; this likely reflects a read error, and the protein shown comes from translating the DNA. There is no V gene call, and the J gene is TRDJ2. This CDR3 contains 12 residues. CDR3 coding DNA: TGTGCTGTCAGGTGCTCGACAGCACAACTCTTCTTT. Translation: CAVRCSTAQLFF.

This clone is medium-sized within its sample. The V gene is TRDV1, the J gene TRDJ3, with D maybe TRDD3 (5 bases). V lost 0 bases and J lost 2, with 5 bases in between. Germline-derived CDR1 and CDR2 are TSWWSYY and QGS. The CDR3 consists of 16 residues. CDR3 region: CALGELGTWDTRQMFF. The CDR3, as DNA: TGTGCTCTTGGGGAACTGGGGACCTGGGACACCCGACAGATGTTTTTC.

This clone showed up just a few times. A far larger clone is one base from this, pointing to a likely read error. J is TRDJ3 and V is TRDV2; 9 nucleotides align to TRDD3. The germline CDR1 and CDR2 sequences are GEAIGNYY and EKD. The CDR3 runs 16 residues. J lost 1 base, V lost 5 bases, and 2 bases had no gene match. The CDR3 DNA reads TGTGCCTGTGGCACTGGGGGATCCTGGGACACCCGACAGATGTTTTTC. Its protein product is CACGTGGSWDTRQMFF.

As for this clone: Since a much larger clone is just one base distant, this may be a read error. The same CDR3 arises from other DNA sequences in this sample as well. This chain links TRDV2 with TRDJ4; 9 bases match TRDD3. The J gene is absent in TCRdb and was assigned here via DNA matching to germline. Germline CDR1 is GEAIGNYY and CDR2 is EKD. With V trimmed by 1 base and J by 0 bases, 17 bases remained unmatched. This CDR3 has 19 residues. The chain's CDR3 is CACDTSSRGYAAHSRPLIF. In nucleotides, the CDR3 is TGTGCCTGTGACACTTCCTCAAGGGGATACGCGGCTCATTCCAGACCCCTGATCTTT.

This clone is medium-sized in the sample. The identical CDR3 is also encoded by other nucleotide sequences in the sample. The gene calls are TRDV2 and TRDJ3, with D possibly TRDD3 on 5 matching bases. The CDR3 covers 16 residues. Germline-derived CDR1 and CDR2 are GEAIGNYY and EKD. The V end lost 0 bases, the J end lost 1 base, and 6 bases lay between the germline ends. The CDR3: CACDTGGSWDTRQMFF. The DNA of the CDR3 is TGTGCCTGTGACACCGGGGGTTCCTGGGACACCCGACAGATGTTTTTC.

In its sample, this clone was seen a few times. The chain couples TRAV29/DV5 to TRDJ1; 11 nucleotides agree with TRDD3. The V gene end was trimmed by 0 bases and the J gene end by 4 bases; junction bases not matched to a gene: 5. Germline values: CDR1 NSMFDY, CDR2 ISSIKDK. CDR3 size: 15 residues. The CDR3: CAASVGDTWIDKLIF. The CDR3 coding sequence is TGTGCAGCAAGCGTGGGGGATACGTGGATCGATAAACTCATCTTT.

With regard to this clone: A much larger clone is a single base away; this may be a read error. The chain links TRDV2 to TRDJ3; D is ambiguous. In the absence of a J gene in TCRdb, the DNA was matched to germline to assign it here. CDR1 and CDR2 from the germline V gene are GEAIGNYY and EKD. V dropped 0 bases and J dropped 2 bases, with 19 bases sitting between them. This CDR3 is built from 20 residues. This CDR3 reads CACDTRCTRSNPWDTRQMFF. The CDR3, as DNA: TGTGCCTGTGACACCCGTTGTACTAGGAGCAACCCCTGGGACACCCGACAGATGTTTTTC.

Within the sample, this clone is medium-sized. The chain employs TRDV2 and TRDJ2; TRDD3 aligns across 10 bases. This CDR3 contains 20 residues. Germline loops: CDR1 GEAIGNYY, CDR2 EKD. V was pared by 7 bases and J by 0 bases, with 19 bases of the junction left unmatched. In DNA form, the CDR3 reads TGTGCCTGGAGGGTCCTGGGGGATAACCCAACCCCCACTTTGACAGCACAACTCTTCTTT. It specifies CAWRVLGDNPTPTLTAQLFF.

This clone was observed a handful of times. The rearrangement uses TRDV1 and TRDJ1; D might be TRDD3 (6 bases). Germline-derived CDR1 and CDR2 are TSWWSYY and QGS. V was trimmed by 2 bases and J by 2 bases, leaving 9 bases between them. The CDR3 is 14 residues long. CDR3 in DNA: TGTGCTCTTGGGGAAGGGGATCGGACCGATAAACTCATCTTT. It codes for CALGEGDRTDKLIF.

On this clone itself: Since a far larger clone is one base different, this is likely a read error. The chain combines TRDV3 with TRDJ1, with 9 bases lining up with TRDD3. Germline CDR1 is TVYSNPD and CDR2 is GDNSRS (reference sequence). The CDR3 length is 13 residues. CDR3 sequence reads: CAFPGGYTDKRIF. In nucleotides, the CDR3 is TGTGCCTTCCCCGGGGGATACACCGATAAACGCATCTTT.